This TCR beta chain was obtained from a study of shared T cell receptors in the human thymus. Assay: immunoSEQ multiplex PCR; the TCRdb copy retains only in-frame clones and omits some. This sample has roughly 710,000 clones; roughly 85% occur once, and the top ten carry about 0.011%. J was trimmed by 2 bases and V by 4 bases; bases with no gene match: 5. Germline V gene data show CDR1 as MGHDK and CDR2 as SYGVNS. This CDR3 region has 15 residues. This sample also appeared in a second study, on human thymus T cells. As that report states: Thymic resections from corrective heart surgery supplied the tissue. Within thymic and blood repertoires, V and J gene usage appeared to be biased. Related work found strong thymic repertoire overlap between unrelated individuals.

The clonotype was recovered from a girl under three years old with a congenital heart defect. This rearrangement joins TRBV25-1 to TRBJ2-1; 7 bases map to TRBD1. Sequences were obtained from thymocytes. The CDR3 bases are TGTGCCAGCAGTGTCTCCGGGACAGCCTACAATGAGCAGTTCTTC. Protein product: CASSVSGTAYNEQFF.